The rows below give T cell receptor beta chains drawn from one sample of a study of CXCR3-negative and CXCR3-positive naive CD8 T cells. Reprocessing the 5' RACE reads, TCRdb reports a single entry for every CDR3 protein and omits DNA. Its table records 150,000 or so distinct CDR3 sequences. Sequenced material: naive CXCR3+ CD8+ T cells from blood. The receptors originated from a human donor in good health. Some clones in this sample may be carry-over from other donors' samples. Both conserved end residues are part of each CDR3. Each record gives: J gene, V gene, CDR3 length, CDR3 protein.

J gene: TRBJ2-1; V gene: TRBV4-3; CDR3 length: 16; CDR3 protein: CASSQDRVLPYNEQFF
J gene: TRBJ2-1; V gene: TRBV29-1; CDR3 length: 12; CDR3 protein: CSVDESAPGQFF
J gene: TRBJ2-3; V gene: TRBV2; CDR3 length: 17; CDR3 protein: CASSEIWGQGSTDTQYF
J gene: TRBJ2-3; V gene: TRBV28; CDR3 length: 16; CDR3 protein: CASSASGTPGTDTQYF
J gene: TRBJ2-7; V gene: TRBV12-3/TRBV12-4; CDR3 length: 13; CDR3 protein: CASRKGQGYEQYF
J gene: TRBJ2-2; V gene: TRBV6-1; CDR3 length: 13; CDR3 protein: CASSATDLGELFF
J gene: TRBJ1-1; V gene: TRBV5-1; CDR3 length: 14; CDR3 protein: CASSPDLGGTEAFF
J gene: TRBJ1-5; V gene: TRBV12-3/TRBV12-4; CDR3 length: 13; CDR3 protein: CASSYRSDQPQHF
J gene: TRBJ1-5; V gene: TRBV4-1; CDR3 length: 18; CDR3 protein: CASSQDATSYYSNQPQHF
J gene: TRBJ2-3; V gene: TRBV6-5; CDR3 length: 14; CDR3 protein: CASSYSGLTDTQYF
J gene: TRBJ2-7; V gene: TRBV19; CDR3 length: 13; CDR3 protein: CASSIETSYEQYF
J gene: TRBJ1-1; V gene: TRBV7-2; CDR3 length: 13; CDR3 protein: CASSSLRNTEAFF
J gene: TRBJ2-5; V gene: TRBV6-5; CDR3 length: 15; CDR3 protein: CASSYSSSGDETQYF
J gene: TRBJ1-3; V gene: TRBV4-1; CDR3 length: 15; CDR3 protein: CASSQEDRSGNTIYF
J gene: TRBJ1-1; V gene: TRBV13; CDR3 length: 16; CDR3 protein: CASSLYGVTGGKEAFF
J gene: TRBJ1-2; V gene: TRBV29-1; CDR3 length: 13; CDR3 protein: CSARTGWGYGYTF
J gene: TRBJ2-1; V gene: TRBV4-1; CDR3 length: 16; CDR3 protein: CASSSLAAVRGNEQFF
J gene: TRBJ2-7; V gene: TRBV7-6; CDR3 length: 15; CDR3 protein: CASSLAPTGPGEQYF
J gene: TRBJ1-2; V gene: TRBV6-6; CDR3 length: 14; CDR3 protein: CASSYSRERGGYTF
J gene: TRBJ2-7; V gene: TRBV4-3; CDR3 length: 16; CDR3 protein: CASSLGRGQGFHEQYF
J gene: TRBJ2-2; V gene: TRBV29-1; CDR3 length: 13; CDR3 protein: CSVPDLNTGELFF
J gene: TRBJ2-5; V gene: TRBV25-1; CDR3 length: 12; CDR3 protein: CASSDPGETQYF
J gene: TRBJ2-1; V gene: TRBV27; CDR3 length: 13; CDR3 protein: CASSSSPPGEQFF
J gene: TRBJ1-2; V gene: TRBV7-9; CDR3 length: 13; CDR3 protein: CASSLSGNHGYTF
J gene: TRBJ1-1; V gene: TRBV4-2; CDR3 length: 15; CDR3 protein: CASSLPVGPRAEAFF
J gene: TRBJ2-5; V gene: TRBV20-1; CDR3 length: 15; CDR3 protein: CSARGGGGDQETQYF
J gene: TRBJ1-1; V gene: TRBV10-3; CDR3 length: 13; CDR3 protein: CAISSQQNTEAFF
J gene: TRBJ2-3; V gene: TRBV9; CDR3 length: 14; CDR3 protein: CASSGTSKGDTQYF
J gene: TRBJ2-7; V gene: TRBV15; CDR3 length: 14; CDR3 protein: CATSRDLELIEQYF
J gene: TRBJ2-1; V gene: TRBV5-6; CDR3 length: 13; CDR3 protein: CASSVVAGSEQFF
J gene: TRBJ1-1; V gene: TRBV29-1; CDR3 length: 14; CDR3 protein: CSVGLDRPNTEAFF
J gene: TRBJ1-1; V gene: TRBV19; CDR3 length: 16; CDR3 protein: CASSMNGGGYHTEAFF
J gene: TRBJ2-7; V gene: TRBV29-1; CDR3 length: 14; CDR3 protein: CSVEAPGQDYEQHF
J gene: TRBJ2-2; V gene: TRBV12-3/TRBV12-4; CDR3 length: 12; CDR3 protein: CASSTYAGELFF
J gene: TRBJ1-5; V gene: TRBV10-3; CDR3 length: 14; CDR3 protein: CAIKAGQGDQPQHF
J gene: TRBJ2-1; V gene: TRBV7-9; CDR3 length: 17; CDR3 protein: CASINPSGTGSYNEQFF
J gene: TRBJ2-1; V gene: TRBV5-1; CDR3 length: 13; CDR3 protein: CASGKGGYNEQFF
J gene: TRBJ1-1; V gene: TRBV19; CDR3 length: 15; CDR3 protein: CASSMRTGMNTEAFF
J gene: TRBJ1-2; V gene: TRBV4-3; CDR3 length: 14; CDR3 protein: CASSQDGGNYGYTF
J gene: TRBJ2-1; V gene: TRBV7-2; CDR3 length: 12; CDR3 protein: CASSFWENEQFF
J gene: TRBJ2-2; V gene: TRBV29-1; CDR3 length: 11; CDR3 protein: CSVDTAGELFF
J gene: TRBJ2-7; V gene: TRBV28; CDR3 length: 15; CDR3 protein: CASTRQGTRSYEQYF
J gene: TRBJ2-5; V gene: TRBV29-1; CDR3 length: 13; CDR3 protein: CSVEYRAQETQYF